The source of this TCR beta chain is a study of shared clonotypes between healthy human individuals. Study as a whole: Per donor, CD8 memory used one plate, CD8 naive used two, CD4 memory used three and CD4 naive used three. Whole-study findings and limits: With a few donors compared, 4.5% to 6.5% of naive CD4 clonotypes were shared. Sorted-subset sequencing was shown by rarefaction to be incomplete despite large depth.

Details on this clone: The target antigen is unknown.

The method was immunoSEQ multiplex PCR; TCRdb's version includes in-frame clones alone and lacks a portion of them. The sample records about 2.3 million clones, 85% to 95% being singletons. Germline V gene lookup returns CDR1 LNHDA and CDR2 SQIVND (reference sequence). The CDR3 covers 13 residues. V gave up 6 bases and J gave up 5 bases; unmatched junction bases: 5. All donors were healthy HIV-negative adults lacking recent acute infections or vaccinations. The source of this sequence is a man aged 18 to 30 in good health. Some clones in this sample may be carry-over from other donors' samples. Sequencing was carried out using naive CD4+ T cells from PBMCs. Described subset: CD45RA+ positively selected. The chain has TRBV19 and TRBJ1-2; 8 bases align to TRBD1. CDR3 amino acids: CASRRDRRYGYTF. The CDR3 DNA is TGTGCCAGTAGGAGGGACAGGAGATATGGCTACACCTTC.